This T cell receptor (beta chain) appears in the sequencing data of a study of identical twins. Unique molecular identifiers were present on the cDNA, which also gained a universal primer site by template switching. TCRdb re-analysed the 5' RACE reads in MiXCR, keeping a single row per CDR3 protein. The sample includes some 600,000 distinct CDR3 sequences, 7.1% of them seen just once. This clonotype was detected a few times. The target antigen is unknown. Donors were all healthy Caucasians. Regarding the study as a whole: The more abundant beta clonotypes in cord blood had fewer insertions, and memory repertoires did not show this. Out-of-frame TCR alpha sharing observed in monozygotic twins exceeded model estimates.

V lost 1 base, J lost 8 bases, and 7 bases stayed unmatched. This CDR3 has 15 residues. Germline CDR1 SGHRS, CDR2 YFSETQ. These records were also assigned to another study, of yellow fever vaccine responses in identical twins.

Specimen: PBMCs. The receptor was derived from a woman between 18 and 29 years old in good health. The chain links TRBV5-1 to TRBJ2-1; TRBD2 matches 9 bases. CDR3 protein: CASSLRLAERDEQFF. Here the CDR3 DNA reads TGCGCCAGCAGCTTGAGACTAGCGGAGCGGGATGAGCAGTTCTTC.